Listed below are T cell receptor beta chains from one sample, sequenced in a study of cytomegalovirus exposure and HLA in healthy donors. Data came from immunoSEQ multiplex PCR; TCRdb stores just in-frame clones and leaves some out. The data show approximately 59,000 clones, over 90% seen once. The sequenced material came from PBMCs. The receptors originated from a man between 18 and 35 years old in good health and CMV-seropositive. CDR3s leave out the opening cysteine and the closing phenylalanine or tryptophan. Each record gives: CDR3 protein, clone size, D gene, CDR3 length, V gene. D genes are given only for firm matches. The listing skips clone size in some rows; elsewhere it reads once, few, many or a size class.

CDR3 protein: ASSLLGGGSGNTIY
clone size: -
D gene: -
CDR3 length: 14
V gene: TRBV5-1

CDR3 protein: ASSLLAAQETQY
clone size: -
D gene: -
CDR3 length: 12
V gene: TRBV7-2

CDR3 protein: SVDPGGIYNEQF
clone size: -
D gene: -
CDR3 length: 12
V gene: TRBV29-1

CDR3 protein: ATSRTVGTGLYEQY
clone size: -
D gene: TRBD1
CDR3 length: 14
V gene: TRBV15

CDR3 protein: ASSPPSRQFYEQY
clone size: once
D gene: -
CDR3 length: 13
V gene: TRBV19

CDR3 protein: AWGRRQDTDTQY
clone size: -
D gene: -
CDR3 length: 12
V gene: TRBV30

CDR3 protein: ASRGAEVRYSNQPQH
clone size: -
D gene: -
CDR3 length: 15
V gene: TRBV2

CDR3 protein: ASSVGTGPLSGNTIY
clone size: once
D gene: -
CDR3 length: 15
V gene: TRBV9

CDR3 protein: ASSLLFSGANVLT
clone size: -
D gene: -
CDR3 length: 13
V gene: TRBV27

CDR3 protein: ASSENRGTGELF
clone size: -
D gene: TRBD1
CDR3 length: 12
V gene: TRBV9

CDR3 protein: ASTLETQY
clone size: -
D gene: -
CDR3 length: 8
V gene: TRBV6-9

CDR3 protein: ASSSREDQPQH
clone size: -
D gene: -
CDR3 length: 11
V gene: TRBV7-6

CDR3 protein: ASSSRQASGANVLT
clone size: -
D gene: -
CDR3 length: 14
V gene: TRBV7-3

CDR3 protein: ASRLGLAGDTQY
clone size: -
D gene: TRBD2
CDR3 length: 12
V gene: TRBV7-2

CDR3 protein: ASSELGGGWTYEQY
clone size: -
D gene: -
CDR3 length: 14
V gene: TRBV2

CDR3 protein: ASSRTSEGTDTQY
clone size: few
D gene: TRBD2
CDR3 length: 13
V gene: TRBV6-4

CDR3 protein: ASSYSGTVNTEAF
clone size: -
D gene: TRBD1
CDR3 length: 13
V gene: TRBV6-5

CDR3 protein: ASSFFRVRATDTQY
clone size: -
D gene: -
CDR3 length: 14
V gene: TRBV28

CDR3 protein: ASSIWGHLDQPQH
clone size: -
D gene: -
CDR3 length: 13
V gene: TRBV19

CDR3 protein: ASSLRKEVGEKLF
clone size: -
D gene: -
CDR3 length: 13
V gene: TRBV7-9

CDR3 protein: ASSIQGSPYEQY
clone size: -
D gene: -
CDR3 length: 12
V gene: TRBV2

CDR3 protein: ASSPRQYNEQF
clone size: -
D gene: -
CDR3 length: 11
V gene: TRBV7-8

CDR3 protein: ASSPGSTRQETQY
clone size: few
D gene: -
CDR3 length: 13
V gene: TRBV4-2

CDR3 protein: ASRIPGQSYGYT
clone size: -
D gene: -
CDR3 length: 12
V gene: TRBV27

CDR3 protein: ASSLEGGGQGGYEQY
clone size: -
D gene: TRBD1
CDR3 length: 15
V gene: TRBV7-8

CDR3 protein: ASSYSRTGIRELF
clone size: -
D gene: TRBD1
CDR3 length: 13
V gene: TRBV6-5

CDR3 protein: ASSGDRRRNQPQH
clone size: -
D gene: -
CDR3 length: 13
V gene: TRBV6-4

CDR3 protein: ACAGLLLHEQY
clone size: -
D gene: TRBD2
CDR3 length: 11
V gene: TRBV30

CDR3 protein: ASRDRGSNTEAF
clone size: -
D gene: TRBD1
CDR3 length: 12
V gene: TRBV6-6

CDR3 protein: ASSQDLTGVDTGELF
clone size: -
D gene: TRBD1
CDR3 length: 15
V gene: TRBV4-2

CDR3 protein: ASSRSGQGYNEQF
clone size: -
D gene: TRBD1
CDR3 length: 13
V gene: TRBV7-3

CDR3 protein: ASSVSSVSTDTQY
clone size: -
D gene: -
CDR3 length: 13
V gene: TRBV9

CDR3 protein: ASSLDRSAAGNTIY
clone size: once
D gene: -
CDR3 length: 14
V gene: TRBV5-1

CDR3 protein: ASSPKGLAGGTGELF
clone size: -
D gene: TRBD2
CDR3 length: 15
V gene: TRBV5-4

CDR3 protein: ASSLTTGTGEAF
clone size: -
D gene: TRBD1
CDR3 length: 12
V gene: TRBV5-8

CDR3 protein: ASSESSYNEQF
clone size: -
D gene: -
CDR3 length: 11
V gene: TRBV10-1

CDR3 protein: ASSPGYGYEQY
clone size: -
D gene: -
CDR3 length: 11
V gene: TRBV7-9

CDR3 protein: ATSGQSNQPQH
clone size: -
D gene: TRBD1
CDR3 length: 11
V gene: TRBV23-1

CDR3 protein: ATGGGAETQY
clone size: -
D gene: TRBD2
CDR3 length: 10
V gene: TRBV15

CDR3 protein: ASSLLDRGGYT
clone size: once
D gene: TRBD1
CDR3 length: 11
V gene: TRBV27

CDR3 protein: ASSYMGRGKNNEQF
clone size: -
D gene: -
CDR3 length: 14
V gene: TRBV6-6

CDR3 protein: ASSMRAPGGEQY
clone size: -
D gene: TRBD1
CDR3 length: 12
V gene: TRBV19

CDR3 protein: ASSSQGGIQY
clone size: once
D gene: -
CDR3 length: 10
V gene: TRBV7-3

CDR3 protein: ASSPELAGAYEQY
clone size: -
D gene: TRBD2
CDR3 length: 13
V gene: TRBV6-6

CDR3 protein: ASSISYGYT
clone size: -
D gene: -
CDR3 length: 9
V gene: TRBV28

CDR3 protein: ASSLLQGAGEKLF
clone size: -
D gene: TRBD1
CDR3 length: 13
V gene: TRBV5-4